Listed here are 12 T cell receptor beta chains from one sample, sequenced in a study of blood T cell repertoires in COVID-19. Clones were sequenced by immunoSEQ multiplex PCR, and TCRdb holds only the in-frame ones, with some missing. The sample contains about 64,000 clones, roughly two thirds of which appear only once. The sample comprised PBMCs or T cells enriched from blood (not recorded which). These TCRs come from a woman aged 60-75 years who had been exposed to COVID-19.

This clone was counted between two and nine times. The rearrangement uses TRBV5-1 and TRBJ1-2, with 10 bases lining up with TRBD1. The junction had 8 bases not matched to a gene; V was cut back by 4 bases and J by 8 bases. The CDR3 sequence is 14 residues long. Germline CDR1 is SGHRS and CDR2 is YFSETQ. The CDR3 region is CASSTDRGRGGYTF. The CDR3 nucleotides read TGCGCCAGCAGCACAGACAGGGGGCGCGGAGGCTACACCTTC.

This chain links TRBV5-4 with TRBJ2-7; 14 nucleotides align to TRBD2. The germline CDR1 and CDR2 sequences are SGHNT and YYREEE (reference sequence). This CDR3 contains 15 residues. Germline trimming cut 0 bases from V and 6 bases from J; bases unmatched to any gene: 2. This CDR3 reads CASSLGTSGGREQYF. CDR3 nucleotides: TGTGCCAGCAGCTTGGGGACTAGCGGGGGGCGCGAGCAGTACTTC.

About this clone itself: One end of the junction does not line up with germline, which may come from a read error. The genes are TRBV2 and TRBJ1-2, with TRBD1 matching over 9 bases. Germline V gene lookup returns CDR1 SNHLY and CDR2 FYNNEI. This CDR3 has 17 residues. CDR3 nucleotide sequence: TGTGCCAGCAGCGAAGGACAGGGGCCCTCCTTAAACTATGGCTACACCTTC. Its protein product is CASSEGQGPSLNYGYTF.

J is TRBJ1-4 and V is TRBV2; possibly TRBD1 for D (5 bases). There are 18 residues in the CDR3. Germline V gene sequence: CDR1 SNHLY, CDR2 FYNNEI. The V and J ends lost 8 bases and 0 bases respectively, with 22 bases between them. CDR3 nucleotide sequence: TGTGCCAGCTGGGGGGGTTTAGAGACTCAGACAACTAATGAAAAACTGTTTTTT. It specifies CASWGGLETQTTNEKLFF. The full variable domain, with the rest looked up from reference TRBV2 and TRBJ1-4, is EPEVTQTPSHQVTQMGQEVILRCVPISNHLYFYWYRQILGQKVEFLVSFYNNEISEKSEIFDDQFSVERPDGSNFTLKIRSTKLEDSAMYFCASWGGLETQTTNEKLFFGSGTQLSVL.

This sequence joins TRBV28 and TRBJ2-7, with a possible D match to TRBD1 (6 bases). The germline gives CDR1 MDHEN, CDR2 SYDVKM. The CDR3 totals 15 residues. The V end was cut by 4 bases, the J end by 0 bases, with 13 bases between. The CDR3 DNA follows: TGTGCCAGCAGTTCAGGGGCTCTTAGCTCCTACGAGCAGTACTTC. It is translated as CASSSGALSSYEQYF.

The chain recombines TRBV4-3 with TRBJ2-1; TRBD2 aligns across 12 bases. The CDR3 extends over 16 amino acids. V dropped 4 bases and J dropped 10; count of bases not matched to a gene: 11. The germline CDR1 and CDR2 sequences are LGHNA and YSLEER. The CDR3 protein is CASSRGTSGQGGEQFF. CDR3 sequence (DNA): TGCGCCAGCAGCCGAGGGACTAGCGGGCAGGGAGGGGAGCAGTTCTTC.

The chain carries TRBV7-2 and TRBJ1-5; D unresolved. The ends were cut back, 5 bases at V and 9 bases at J, with 17 bases in the middle. In germline, CDR1 is SGHTA, CDR2 FQGNSA. The CDR3 contains 14 residues. This chain's CDR3 is CASSPRTGMMPQHF. The CDR3 DNA follows: TGTGCCAGCAGCCCCCGGACTGGAATGATGCCCCAGCATTTT.

In DNA form, the CDR3 reads TGCAGTGCTACGATTAGAAACGAGCAGTACTTC. Translating gives CSATIRNEQYF. This chain joins TRBV20-1 and TRBJ2-7; unclear D gene. V was trimmed by 4 bases and J by 5 bases, leaving 9 bases between them. In germline, CDR1 is DFQATT, CDR2 SNEGSKA (reference sequence). CDR3 size: 11 residues.

This chain links TRBV15 with TRBJ1-3; TRBD1 agrees at 10 bases. Germline V gene lookup returns CDR1 LNHNV and CDR2 YYDKDF (reference sequence). V lost 2 bases to trimming and J lost 2 bases; unmatched junction nucleotides: 6. This CDR3 contains 17 residues. As DNA, the CDR3 is TGTGCCACCAGCAGAAGGGGGACAGGGGACGCTGGAAACACCATATATTTT. Translated: CATSRRGTGDAGNTIYF.

The V gene is TRBV25-1, the J gene TRBJ1-2; 7 positions match TRBD1. V shed 8 bases, J shed 7 bases, and the junction held 13 bases outside the gene matches. Germline V gene sequence: CDR1 MGHDK, CDR2 SYGVNS. The CDR3 consists of 14 residues. CDR3: CASAISGGSGGYTF. The CDR3 bases are TGTGCCAGCGCCATCTCAGGGGGTTCAGGTGGCTACACCTTC.

The chain is built from TRBV7-2 and TRBJ2-1, with 11 bases that match TRBD2. The germline CDR1 and CDR2 sequences are SGHTA and FQGNSA. V shed 6 bases, J shed 4 bases, and the junction held 5 bases outside the gene matches. There are 15 residues in the CDR3. This chain's CDR3 is CASSVAGGTYNEQFF. Here the CDR3 DNA reads TGTGCCAGCAGTGTAGCGGGGGGGACGTACAATGAGCAGTTCTTC.

J is TRBJ2-3 and V is TRBV30; TRBD1 matches 10 bases. Germline V gene lookup returns CDR1 GTSNPN and CDR2 SVGIG (reference sequence). V lost 0 bases and J lost 6; bases outside the gene matches: 6. The CDR3 contains 15 residues. CDR3 amino acids: CAWSVGQGSGDTQYF. Here the CDR3 DNA reads TGTGCCTGGAGTGTGGGACAGGGGAGTGGGGATACGCAGTATTTT.